These 22 T cell receptor beta chains originate from one sample sequenced in a study of cytomegalovirus exposure and HLA in healthy donors (dated by TCRdb to about 2017). Libraries came from the immunoSEQ multiplex PCR assay. A mixture of 60 forward primers for TCR Vbeta segments and 13 reverse primers for TCR Jbeta segments was used in the multiplex PCR. The source is immuneACCESS, and TCRdb retained only in-frame sequences with V and J called. Part of the clones is not carried over; for the studies checked, unresolved V genes explain less than half of this, and the remainder is unexplained. The sample records about 160,000 clones, 75% to 80% of which are singletons. The ten largest clones add up to approximately 0.89% of the sample. The sample taken for sequencing was PBMCs. These receptors all stem from a woman aged 45-65 years in good health and CMV-seropositive.

This clone was found once. The V and J genes are TRBV30 and TRBJ2-3, with D hard to call. V was trimmed by 4 bases and J by 4 bases, leaving 12 bases between them. This CDR3 is 13 amino acids long. In germline, CDR1 is GTSNPN, CDR2 SVGIG (reference sequence). CDR3 loop: CAWTSVGADTQYF. DNA for the CDR3: TGTGCCTGGACAAGCGTGGGTGCAGATACGCAGTATTTT.

The chain recombines TRBV12-5 with TRBJ2-3; possible D gene TRBD1, 5 bases. V was trimmed by 5 bases and J by 3 bases, leaving 9 bases between them. The germline V gene encodes CDR1 LGHNT and CDR2 FRNRAP. The CDR3 covers 13 residues. This CDR3 reads CASGTRETDTQYF. In DNA, the CDR3 is TGTGCTAGTGGTACCAGGGAAACAGATACGCAGTATTTT.

The chain employs TRBV2 and TRBJ1-1, with 7 bases matching TRBD1. CDR3 size: 14 residues. The V gene's germline CDR1 is SNHLY and CDR2 FYNNEI. V was clipped by 4 bases and J by 1 base; unmatched bases: 3. The DNA for the CDR3 is TGTGCCAGCAGTGTATCAGGGGGGAACACTGAAGCTTTCTTT. It codes for CASSVSGGNTEAFF.

This chain joins TRBV6-5 and TRBJ1-2; 7 nucleotides line up with TRBD1. V lost 0 bases, J lost 6 bases, and 1 base stayed unmatched. CDR3 size: 13 residues. Germline CDR1 and CDR2: MNHEY and SVGAGI. CDR3 residues: CASSYSRGDGYTF. The CDR3 DNA reads as TGTGCCAGCAGTTACTCCAGGGGGGATGGCTACACCTTC.

The rearrangement joins TRBV28 to TRBJ1-4, with D perhaps matching TRBD1 (5 bases). V was cut by 5 bases and J by 4 bases, with 11 bases left in between. The length of the CDR3 is 14 residues. CDR1 is MDHEN and CDR2 is SYDVKM in the germline V gene. CDR3 region: CASSLGHGNEKLFF. CDR3 nucleotide sequence: TGTGCCAGCAGTCTCGGACACGGTAATGAAAAACTGTTTTTT.

This clone occurred once. This chain connects TRBV5-1 to TRBJ1-4, with D possibly matching TRBD1 (5 bases). CDR3 size: 13 residues. Germline CDR1 SGHRS, CDR2 YFSETQ. V lost 4 bases to trimming and J lost 5 bases, with 9 bases between them. The chain's CDR3 is CASSTTENEKLFF. CDR3 in DNA: TGCGCCAGCAGCACGACAGAGAATGAAAAACTGTTTTTT.

The chain is built from TRBV9 and TRBJ2-4; 7 bases fit TRBD1. Germline assignment: CDR1 SGDLS and CDR2 YYNGEE. V lost 0 bases and J lost 0; bases outside the gene matches: 6. CDR3 length: 17 residues. CDR3 sequence reads: CASSVEGQPSAKNIQYF. CDR3 nucleotide sequence: TGTGCCAGCAGCGTAGAGGGACAGCCTTCAGCCAAAAACATTCAGTACTTC.

This sequence joins TRBV2 and TRBJ2-5; tentatively, D is TRBD1 (5 bases). This CDR3 comprises 13 residues. Germline loops: CDR1 SNHLY, CDR2 FYNNEI. V was pared by 6 bases and J by 3 bases, with 11 bases between. The CDR3 spells CASSRKTEETQYF. The CDR3 DNA follows: TGTGCCAGCAGCCGGAAGACAGAAGAGACCCAGTACTTC. The whole variable domain, filled in from reference TRBV2 and TRBJ2-5, reads EPEVTQTPSHQVTQMGQEVILRCVPISNHLYFYWYRQILGQKVEFLVSFYNNEISEKSEIFDDQFSVERPDGSNFTLKIRSTKLEDSAMYFCASSRKTEETQYFGPGTRLLVL.

With regard to this clone: The same CDR3 also results from other DNA sequences found in this sample. The rearrangement uses TRBV29-1 and TRBJ2-1; 11 bases match TRBD2. The CDR3 length is 13 residues. The J segment lost 4 bases and the V segment lost 7 bases, leaving 3 bases of the junction unmatched. The germline gives CDR1 SQVTM, CDR2 ANQGSEA. The DNA of the CDR3 is TGCAGCGCTGGGACTAGCGGTTACAATGAGCAGTTCTTC. It is translated as CSAGTSGYNEQFF.

This clone was observed a single time. The chain is built from TRBV4-1 and TRBJ2-6; 8 bases are shared with TRBD1. This CDR3 region has 20 residues. V shed 1 base, J shed 1 base, and the junction held 12 bases outside the gene matches. Germline V gene lookup returns CDR1 MGHRA and CDR2 YSYEKL. The CDR3 sequence: CASSQAPLTGVISGANVLTF. CDR3 DNA: TGCGCCAGCAGCCAAGCTCCCTTGACAGGGGTGATATCTGGGGCCAACGTCCTGACTTTC.

The chain combines TRBV4-2 with TRBJ2-5; D not resolved. The V end was cut by 0 bases, the J end by 4 bases, with 3 bases between. CDR1 and CDR2 from the germline V gene are LGHNA and YNFKEQ. This CDR3 is 12 amino acids long. For the CDR3, the DNA is TGTGCCAGCAGCCAAGATCTAGAGACCCAGTACTTC. Translated: CASSQDLETQYF.

This clone occurred a few times. The rearrangement links TRBV9 to TRBJ1-1; weak D call: TRBD1 (5 bases). V was shortened by 0 bases and J by 5 bases, with 8 bases between the two germline ends. Germline V gene sequence: CDR1 SGDLS, CDR2 YYNGEE. CDR3 length: 13 residues. The CDR3 is CASSVGDRTEAFF. The CDR3 DNA is TGTGCCAGCAGCGTAGGAGACAGAACTGAAGCTTTCTTT.

V usage is TRBV7-2 and J usage is TRBJ2-5; 8 nucleotides align to TRBD2. Germline-derived CDR1 and CDR2 are SGHTA and FQGNSA. V shed 5 bases and J 4 bases; nucleotides not matched to a gene: 9. CDR3 length: 15 residues. Here the CDR3 reads CASSPGGAGRETQYF. In nucleotides, the CDR3 is TGTGCCAGCAGCCCCGGGGGGGCCGGGCGAGAGACCCAGTACTTC. The entire variable domain, with the rest obtained from reference TRBV7-2 and TRBJ2-5, is as follows: GAGVSQSPSNKVTEKGKDVELRCDPISGHTALYWYRQSLGQGLEFLIYFQGNSAPDKSGLPSDRFSAERTGGSVSTLTIQRTQQEDSAVYLCASSPGGAGRETQYFGPGTRLLVL.

In this sample, this clone turned up once. This chain joins TRBV19 and TRBJ1-1; a possible D gene is TRBD1 (5 bases). V was pared by 5 bases and J by 4 bases, with 11 bases between. From germline, CDR1 is LNHDA and CDR2 SQIVND (reference sequence). The CDR3 is made up of 13 amino acids. As DNA, the CDR3 is TGTGCCAGTAGTCCAGGGTTTGGCACTGAAGCTTTCTTT. Residues: CASSPGFGTEAFF.

The chain uses TRBV29-1 and TRBJ2-3; 13 nucleotides line up with TRBD2. Germline CDR1 reads SQVTM; CDR2 reads ANQGSEA. The V and J ends lost 6 bases and 11 bases, in that order; junction bases with no gene match: 11. The CDR3 spans 14 residues. The CDR3: CSVAGLAGVGGQYF. The CDR3 region has the DNA TGCAGCGTCGCCGGACTAGCGGGGGTTGGAGGGCAGTATTTT.

The chain employs TRBV5-1 and TRBJ1-4; D is unresolved. Per germline, CDR1 SGHRS and CDR2 YFSETQ. The CDR3 covers 13 residues. Trimming took 4 bases from V and 5 from J, leaving 9 bases between them. The CDR3 loop is CASSVTGNEKLFF. CDR3 sequence (DNA): TGCGCCAGCAGCGTGACGGGGAATGAAAAACTGTTTTTT.

This rearrangement joins TRBV28 to TRBJ1-1; D is uncertain. Germline V gives CDR1 MDHEN, CDR2 SYDVKM. This CDR3 comprises 13 residues. Trimming pared 5 bases from V and 1 base from J, leaving 8 bases between. The CDR3 reads CASSPPGNTEAFF. CDR3 coding DNA: TGTGCCAGCAGTCCCCCGGGGAACACTGAAGCTTTCTTT.

The chain employs TRBV4-3 and TRBJ2-3; the match to TRBD2 covers 12 bases. The CDR3 totals 17 residues. J was trimmed by 4 bases and V by 4 bases; bases with no gene match: 9. Germline CDR1 and CDR2: LGHNA and YSLEER. The CDR3 coding sequence is TGCGCCAGCAGCCGACGGGTAGCTAGCGGGGGGGCAGATACGCAGTATTTT. Amino acid sequence: CASSRRVASGGADTQYF.

In this sample, this clone turned up a few times. The chain carries TRBV7-2 and TRBJ2-7; 7 nucleotides agree with TRBD2. V trimming: 4 bases; J trimming: 6 bases; junction bases outside the gene matches: 9. CDR1 and CDR2 from the germline V gene are SGHTA and FQGNSA. This CDR3 region has 14 residues. DNA of the CDR3: TGTGCCAGCAGCTCCCGGAGGTCTAGCGGCGAGCAGTACTTC. This translates into CASSSRRSSGEQYF.

The genes are TRBV6-6 and TRBJ1-1, with 7 bases identical to TRBD1. V trimming: 6 bases; J trimming: 0 bases; junction bases outside the gene matches: 4. The CDR3 has 14 amino acids. Germline values: CDR1 MNHNY, CDR2 SVGAGI (reference sequence). The CDR3 is CASSRQGMNTEAFF. The DNA of the CDR3 is TGTGCCAGCAGCCGACAGGGAATGAACACTGAAGCTTTCTTT.

The chain joins TRBV20-1 to TRBJ2-4; TRBD2 matches 11 bases. CDR3 length: 11 amino acids. The V segment lost 6 bases and the J segment 13 bases; nucleotides outside the gene matches: 5. Per germline, CDR1 DFQATT and CDR2 SNEGSKA (reference sequence). Here the CDR3 DNA reads TGCAGTGCCCTAGCGGGGGGCCTCCAGTACTTC. As protein: CSALAGGLQYF.

The chain employs TRBV2 and TRBJ1-6; 9 bases match TRBD1. V gave up 6 bases and J gave up 6 bases; unmatched junction bases: 6. CDR3 length equals 15 residues. Germline V gene lookup returns CDR1 SNHLY and CDR2 FYNNEI. The DNA for the CDR3 is TGTGCCAGCAGCGGACAGGGGAACGGTAATTCACCCCTCCACTTT. Protein: CASSGQGNGNSPLHF.